The next 30 T cell receptor beta chains were all read from a single sample in a study of OX40 agonist ivuxolimab in advanced cancers. TCRdb keeps only in-frame clones here, not all; method: immunoSEQ multiplex PCR. Of tens of thousands of clones detected, roughly 90% appear once; the ten largest clones hold 10%. This specimen consisted of CD4+ or CD8+ T cells sorted from blood, obtained in a trial of the OX40 agonist ivuxolimab. Receptors originate from an adult with an advanced solid tumor such as melanoma, head and neck, liver or kidney cancer.

The chain has TRBV9 and TRBJ1-2, with D possibly matching TRBD1 (5 bases). Deletions cut 7 bases from V and 4 bases from J, with 11 bases between. CDR1 and CDR2 (germline): SGDLS, YYNGEE. The CDR3 loop spans 12 amino acids. The CDR3 DNA sequence: TGTGCCAGCCGGCAGGGATTCTATGGCTACACCTTC. Its protein product is CASRQGFYGYTF.

This chain uses TRBV7-2 with TRBJ2-1; 11 bases agree with TRBD1. After removal of 6 bases from V and 2 bases from J, the junction contained 15 bases not matched to a gene. The CDR3 sequence is 19 residues long. Germline V gene sequence: CDR1 SGHTA, CDR2 FQGNSA. The CDR3 spells CASSPEDRGRVIPYNEQFF. CDR3 in DNA: TGTGCCAGCAGTCCCGAGGACAGGGGGCGCGTTATCCCCTACAATGAGCAGTTCTTC. Based on the CDR3 plus reference TRBV7-2 and TRBJ2-1, the full variable domain is GAGVSQSPSNKVTEKGKDVELRCDPISGHTALYWYRQSLGQGLEFLIYFQGNSAPDKSGLPSDRFSAERTGGSVSTLTIQRTQQEDSAVYLCASSPEDRGRVIPYNEQFFGPGTRLTVL.

The rearrangement joins TRBV27 to TRBJ2-1, with D perhaps TRBD2 (5 bases). The CDR3 is 14 amino acids. Germline CDR1 is MNHEY and CDR2 is SMNVEV (reference sequence). The V end was cut by 2 bases, the J end by 4 bases, with 9 bases between. The CDR3 spells CASSLAGSYNEQFF. The DNA for the CDR3 is TGTGCCAGCAGTTTAGCGGGCTCATACAATGAGCAGTTCTTC.

The chain employs TRBV5-6 and TRBJ2-3, with a tentative D call TRBD1 (5 bases). CDR1 and CDR2 (germline): SGHDT, YYEEEE. V lost 1 base to trimming and J lost 9 bases, with 9 bases between them. CDR3 size: 12 residues. The CDR3 reads CASSLLDKTQYF. In DNA form, the CDR3 reads TGTGCCAGCAGCTTGCTGGACAAAACGCAGTATTTT.

The V call is TRBV20-1, the J call TRBJ2-7; D gene uncertain. Germline-derived CDR1 and CDR2 are DFQATT and SNEGSKA (reference sequence). This CDR3 is 11 amino acids long. The V end was cut by 6 bases, the J end by 5 bases, with 11 bases between. In DNA, the CDR3 is TGCAGTGCGAGCGTAGGAAACGAGCAGTACTTC. Translation gives CSASVGNEQYF.

This chain links TRBV29-1 with TRBJ1-1, with D unclear. Germline V gene lookup returns CDR1 SQVTM and CDR2 ANQGSEA. Trimming took off 6 bases at V and 1 base at J, with 6 bases between the two ends. The CDR3 runs 11 residues. The CDR3 reads CSVLWNTEAFF. The CDR3 DNA follows: TGCAGCGTGCTATGGAACACTGAAGCTTTCTTT. Combining the CDR3 with reference TRBV29-1 and TRBJ1-1 gives the whole variable domain SAVISQKPSRDICQRGTSLTIQCQVDSQVTMMFWYRQQPGQSLTLIATANQGSEATYESGFVIDKFPISRPNLTFSTLTVSNMSPEDSSIYLCSVLWNTEAFFGQGTRLTVV.

This chain connects TRBV29-1 to TRBJ1-1; D might be TRBD1 (6 bases). The V end was cut by 7 bases, the J end by 0 bases, with 18 bases between. The CDR3 loop spans 15 amino acids. CDR1 is SQVTM and CDR2 is ANQGSEA in the germline V gene. CDR3 nucleotide sequence: TGCAGCGCTGTGGGAGGACAGCTAATGAACACTGAAGCTTTCTTT. As protein: CSAVGGQLMNTEAFF.

This clone was seen only once. The rearrangement links TRBV7-6 to TRBJ2-5; D is perhaps TRBD1 or TRBD2 (6 bases each). CDR1 SGHVS and CDR2 FNYEAQ come from the germline V gene. Deletions cut 0 bases from V and 4 bases from J, with 12 bases between. The CDR3 sequence is 15 residues long. For the CDR3, the DNA is TGTGCCAGCAGCTTAGCAGGGGGGCGCGGAGAGACCCAGTACTTC. It is translated as CASSLAGGRGETQYF.

V gene TRBV10-3 combines with J gene TRBJ2-1; TRBD2 matches 8 bases. There are 17 residues in the CDR3. J was trimmed by 3 bases and V by 8 bases; bases with no gene match: 15. The germline gives CDR1 ENHRY, CDR2 SYGVKD. The DNA of the CDR3 is TGTGCCATCCATCCAGCGGGGGCGGCCGGTAACTACAATGAGCAGTTCTTC. Its translation: CAIHPAGAAGNYNEQFF.

V and J are TRBV27 and TRBJ1-1; D ambiguous. This CDR3 has 14 amino acids. The germline V and J ends were trimmed by 7 bases and 0 bases, with 12 bases remaining between them. Germline V lookup: CDR1 MNHEY, CDR2 SMNVEV (reference sequence). The CDR3 region is CASKLQNMNTEAFF. CDR3 coding DNA: TGTGCCAGCAAGTTGCAGAACATGAACACTGAAGCTTTCTTT.

The chain joins TRBV7-9 to TRBJ2-7; the D call may be TRBD1 or TRBD2 (5 bases each). The length of the CDR3 is 13 residues. V was pared by 8 bases and J by 7 bases, with 18 bases between. Germline lookup yields CDR1 SEHNR and CDR2 FQNEAQ (reference sequence). CDR3 sequence (DNA): TGTGCCAGCCAGGGACCACTCACTGGAGAGCAGTACTTC. Its translation is CASQGPLTGEQYF.

The chain links TRBV6-1 to TRBJ1-5; D unclear. V shed 2 bases and J shed 0 bases, with 8 bases lying between them. The CDR3 loop spans 15 amino acids. Germline assignment: CDR1 MNHNS and CDR2 SASEGT. CDR3 amino acids: CASSEWEYSNQPQHF. CDR3 coding DNA: TGTGCCAGCAGTGAATGGGAGTATAGCAATCAGCCCCAGCATTTT.

V is TRBV10-3 and J is TRBJ2-2; D tentatively fits TRBD1 or TRBD2 (5 bases each). Trimming shortened V by 11 bases and J by 6 bases, and 19 bases separated the two germline ends. CDR1 ENHRY and CDR2 SYGVKD come from the germline V gene. The CDR3 runs to 14 residues. CDR3: CAAWRAVGAGELFF. Here the CDR3 DNA reads TGTGCCGCCTGGCGGGCCGTAGGGGCCGGGGAGCTGTTTTTT.

The gene calls are TRBV6-5 and TRBJ1-2; a possible D gene is TRBD1 (5 bases). The CDR3 has 12 residues. Germline CDR1 reads MNHEY; CDR2 reads SVGAGI. V was pared by 11 bases and J by 3 bases, with 13 bases between. The CDR3 protein is CASRDPDYGYTF. CDR3 nucleotides: TGTGCCTCCAGGGATCCTGACTATGGCTACACCTTC.

The chain recombines TRBV13 with TRBJ1-1; 8 nucleotides match TRBD1. CDR1 PRHDT and CDR2 FYEKMQ come from the germline V gene (reference sequence). The J segment lost 9 bases and the V segment lost 0 bases, leaving 9 bases of the junction unmatched. The CDR3 runs 15 residues. The CDR3 spells CASSLGLGQGKQAFF. DNA of the CDR3: TGTGCCAGCAGCTTAGGCCTTGGACAGGGTAAACAAGCTTTCTTT.

The V call is TRBV5-6, the J call TRBJ2-5, with D possibly TRBD1 on 6 matching bases. Trimming left V 4 bases short and J 5 bases short, with 12 bases between. Per germline, CDR1 SGHDT and CDR2 YYEEEE. The CDR3 contains 13 residues. The CDR3 reads CASSEGVWETQYF. For the CDR3, the DNA is TGTGCCAGCAGCGAGGGGGTGTGGGAGACCCAGTACTTC.

CDR3 bases: TGTGCCAGCAGCCTAATCCCGGGACAGGGGAGCACTGAAGCTTTCTTT. Translation: CASSLIPGQGSTEAFF. The chain is built from TRBV7-3 and TRBJ1-1; 10 nucleotides match TRBD1. The V segment lost 5 bases and the J segment 4 bases; nucleotides outside the gene matches: 10. CDR1 and CDR2 from the germline V gene are SGHTA and FQGTGA. The CDR3 has 16 amino acids.

This clone was observed a handful of times. The CDR3 nucleotides are TGTGCCAGCAGCTTCGGGGGTTTCGAGCAGTACTTC. Protein: CASSFGGFEQYF. The chain is built from TRBV7-9 and TRBJ2-7; tentatively, D is TRBD2 (6 bases). There are 12 residues in the CDR3. CDR1 SEHNR and CDR2 FQNEAQ come from the germline V gene (reference sequence). The ends were cut back, 3 bases at V and 6 bases at J, with 9 bases in the middle.

The chain recombines TRBV5-1 with TRBJ2-7, with a tentative D call TRBD1 (6 bases). V lost 1 base, J lost 5 bases, and 13 bases lay in between. CDR3 length: 14 amino acids. The germline V gene encodes CDR1 SGHRS and CDR2 YFSETQ. CDR3 loop: CASSLPGDSDEQYF. Written as DNA, the CDR3 is TGCGCCAGCAGCTTGCCAGGGGATAGCGACGAGCAGTACTTC.

This clone has only one observation. The rearrangement joins TRBV5-6 to TRBJ2-1; 12 bases align to TRBD2. CDR3 length equals 16 residues. Germline values: CDR1 SGHDT, CDR2 YYEEEE. V was clipped by 0 bases and J by 4 bases; unmatched bases: 2. The CDR3 loop reads CASSLGGLAGYNEQFF. CDR3 sequence (DNA): TGTGCCAGCAGCTTGGGGGGACTAGCGGGTTACAATGAGCAGTTCTTC.

This chain links TRBV5-6 with TRBJ1-2; D is ambiguous. The CDR3 has 14 residues. In germline, CDR1 is SGHDT, CDR2 YYEEEE. V was cut by 4 bases and J by 4 bases, with 14 bases left in between. The CDR3 loop reads CASSDVGHSYGYTF. CDR3 coding DNA: TGTGCCAGCAGCGACGTAGGGCACTCCTATGGCTACACCTTC.

The chain links TRBV29-1 to TRBJ2-2; perhaps TRBD1 as D (6 bases). CDR1 and CDR2 (germline): SQVTM, ANQGSEA. Trimming pared 4 bases from V and 7 bases from J, leaving 7 bases between. CDR3 length: 11 residues. CDR3 loop: CSVVRGGELFF. CDR3 bases: TGCAGCGTTGTCAGGGGCGGGGAGCTGTTTTTT.

The genes are TRBV7-9 and TRBJ2-7; D uncertain. Germline V lookup: CDR1 SEHNR, CDR2 FQNEAQ (reference sequence). The CDR3 is 14 residues long. V was clipped by 2 bases and J by 4 bases, with 12 bases between them. CDR3 coding DNA: TGTGCCAGCAGCTTAATAGGGAATCTGTACGAGCAGTACTTC. It codes for CASSLIGNLYEQYF.

V usage is TRBV9 and J usage is TRBJ2-3, with 15 bases fitting TRBD2. This CDR3 is 17 amino acids long. J lost 6 bases, V lost 3 bases, and 8 bases had no gene match. CDR1 is SGDLS and CDR2 is YYNGEE in the germline V gene. CDR3 in DNA: TGTGCCAGCAGCGGACGGACTAGCGGGGGGGCCCGGGATACGCAGTATTTT. Translating it yields CASSGRTSGGARDTQYF.

This clone was detected once. CDR3 protein: CASSQVGSSYEQYF. CDR3 coding DNA: TGCGCCAGCAGCCAAGTGGGGAGCTCCTACGAGCAGTACTTC. The rearrangement links TRBV4-1 to TRBJ2-7; TRBD2 might be the D (5 bases). CDR1 and CDR2 (germline): MGHRA, YSYEKL. The length of the CDR3 is 14 residues. V was shortened by 1 base and J by 0 bases, with 7 bases between the two germline ends.

V and J are TRBV5-5 and TRBJ2-7, with 7 positions matching TRBD1. Germline loops: CDR1 SGHKS, CDR2 YYEKEE (reference sequence). The ends lost 4 bases at V and 3 bases at J; junction bases unmatched: 10. This CDR3 is 15 amino acids long. Here the CDR3 reads CASSPRTGDIYEQYF. The CDR3 nucleotides are TGTGCCAGCAGCCCGAGGACAGGCGACATCTACGAGCAGTACTTC.

CDR3 residues: CASTRGHTEAFF. The CDR3 DNA sequence: TGTGCCAGCACAAGGGGGCACACTGAAGCTTTCTTT. The chain uses TRBV6-1 and TRBJ1-1; 7 nucleotides line up with TRBD1. The CDR3 has 12 residues. The V segment lost 7 bases and the J segment 3 bases; nucleotides outside the gene matches: 2. In germline, CDR1 is MNHNS, CDR2 SASEGT.

In this sample, this clone turned up once. This chain joins TRBV18 and TRBJ2-3; a weak D match, TRBD1 (6 bases). The germline CDR1 and CDR2 sequences are KGHSH and LQKENI. The CDR3 is 16 residues long. Trimming removed 0 bases from V and 1 base from J, with 11 bases in between. This chain's CDR3 is CASSPPVRGGTDTQYF. DNA of the CDR3: TGTGCCAGCTCACCACCGGTCAGGGGTGGCACAGATACGCAGTATTTT.

The rearrangement uses TRBV4-1 and TRBJ1-2, with TRBD1 as a possible D gene (6 bases). The V end was cut by 1 base, the J end by 0 bases, with 6 bases between. The CDR3 extends over 14 amino acids. Germline V gene data show CDR1 as MGHRA and CDR2 as YSYEKL. CDR3 residues: CASSQGTANYGYTF. The DNA for the CDR3 is TGCGCCAGCAGCCAAGGGACAGCTAACTATGGCTACACCTTC.

The chain has TRBV5-1 and TRBJ2-5, with D hard to call. Germline V gene data show CDR1 as SGHRS and CDR2 as YFSETQ. The CDR3 spans 12 residues. Trimming stripped 2 bases from V and 4 bases from J, with 6 bases between. In DNA form, the CDR3 reads TGCGCCAGCAGCTTAGTCGGAGAGACCCAGTACTTC. Translation: CASSLVGETQYF.